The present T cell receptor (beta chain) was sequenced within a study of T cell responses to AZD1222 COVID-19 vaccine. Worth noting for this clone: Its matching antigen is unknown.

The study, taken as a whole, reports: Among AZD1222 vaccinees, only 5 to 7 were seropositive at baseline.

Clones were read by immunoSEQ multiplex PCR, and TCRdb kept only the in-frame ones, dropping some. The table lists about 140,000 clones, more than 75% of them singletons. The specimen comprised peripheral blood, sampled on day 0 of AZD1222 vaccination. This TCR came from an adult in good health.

The CDR3 nucleotides are TGCGCCAGCAAAGAGAGTCAGGGTGGCAATCAGCCCCAGCATTTT. It is translated as CASKESQGGNQPQHF. The chain joins TRBV5-1 to TRBJ1-5; weak D call: TRBD1 (5 bases). V dropped 6 bases and J dropped 2 bases, with 15 bases sitting between them. CDR1 and CDR2 (germline): SGHRS, YFSETQ. The CDR3 contains 15 residues.